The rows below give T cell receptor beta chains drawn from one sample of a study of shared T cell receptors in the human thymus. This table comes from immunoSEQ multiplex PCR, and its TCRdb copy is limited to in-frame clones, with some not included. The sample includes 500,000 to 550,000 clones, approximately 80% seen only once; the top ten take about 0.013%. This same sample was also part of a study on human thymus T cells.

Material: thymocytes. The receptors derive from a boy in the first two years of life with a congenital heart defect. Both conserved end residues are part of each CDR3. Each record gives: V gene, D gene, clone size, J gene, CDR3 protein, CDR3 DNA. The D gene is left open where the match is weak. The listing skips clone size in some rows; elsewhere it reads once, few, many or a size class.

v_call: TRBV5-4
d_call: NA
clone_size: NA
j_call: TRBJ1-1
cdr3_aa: CASSHTREMNTEAFF
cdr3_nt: TGTGCCAGCAGCCATACGCGGGAGATGAACACTGAAGCTTTCTTT

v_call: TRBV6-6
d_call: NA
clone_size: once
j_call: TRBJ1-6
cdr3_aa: CASRLWGVVSPLHF
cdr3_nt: TGTGCCAGCAGGCTATGGGGGGTTGTGTCACCCCTCCACTTT

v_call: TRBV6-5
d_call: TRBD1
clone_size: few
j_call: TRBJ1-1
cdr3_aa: CASTAGQGDTEAFF
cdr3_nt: TGTGCCAGCACGGCGGGACAGGGAGACACTGAAGCTTTCTTT

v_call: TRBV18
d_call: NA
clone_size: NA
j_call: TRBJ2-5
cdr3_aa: CASSHGAQETQYF
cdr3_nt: TGTGCCAGCTCACATGGGGCCCAAGAGACCCAGTACTTC

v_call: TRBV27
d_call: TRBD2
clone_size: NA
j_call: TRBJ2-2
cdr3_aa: CASSGGRTGELFF
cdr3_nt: TGTGCCAGCAGTGGCGGGAGGACCGGGGAGCTGTTTTTT

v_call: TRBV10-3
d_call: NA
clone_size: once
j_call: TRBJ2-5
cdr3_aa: CAISGGETQYF
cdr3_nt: TGTGCCATCAGTGGCGGGGAGACCCAGTACTTC

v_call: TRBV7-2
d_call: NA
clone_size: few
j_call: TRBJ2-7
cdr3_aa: CASSLGVSGYEQYF
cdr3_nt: TGTGCCAGCAGCTTAGGGGTCTCAGGCTACGAGCAGTACTTC

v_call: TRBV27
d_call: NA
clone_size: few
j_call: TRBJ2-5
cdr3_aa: CASSGGPRETQYF
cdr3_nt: TGTGCCAGCAGTGGGGGCCCGCGAGAGACCCAGTACTTC

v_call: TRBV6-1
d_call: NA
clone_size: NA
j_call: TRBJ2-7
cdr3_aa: CASRHSRDGPGEQYF
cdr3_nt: TGTGCCAGCAGGCACAGCCGGGATGGACCCGGGGAGCAGTACTTC

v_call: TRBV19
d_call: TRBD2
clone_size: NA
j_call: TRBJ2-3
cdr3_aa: CASSGEREGPKNWQYF
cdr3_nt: TGTGCCAGTAGTGGGGAGCGGGAGGGCCCAAAGAATTGGCAGTATTTT

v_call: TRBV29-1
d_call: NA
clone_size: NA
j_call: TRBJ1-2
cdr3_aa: CSVASRHRTGYTF
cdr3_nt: TGCAGCGTTGCAAGCAGACACAGGACTGGCTACACCTTC

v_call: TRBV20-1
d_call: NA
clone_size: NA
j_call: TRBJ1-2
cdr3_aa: CSAHNAGGYTF
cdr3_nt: TGCAGTGCGCATAACGCGGGGGGCTACACCTTC

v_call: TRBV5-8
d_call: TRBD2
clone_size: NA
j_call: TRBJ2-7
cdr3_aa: CASSIRSGTSGPYEQYF
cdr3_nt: TGTGCCAGCAGTATACGCTCCGGGACTAGCGGGCCTTACGAGCAGTACTTC

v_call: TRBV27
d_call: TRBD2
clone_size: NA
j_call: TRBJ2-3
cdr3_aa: CASSLSLREGPGYF
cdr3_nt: TGTGCCAGCAGTTTATCGCTGCGGGAGGGCCCTGGGTATTTT

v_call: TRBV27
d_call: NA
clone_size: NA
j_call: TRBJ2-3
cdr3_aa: CASAKDLARGTQYF
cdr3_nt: TGTGCCAGCGCGAAGGATCTAGCCCGCGGTACGCAGTATTTT

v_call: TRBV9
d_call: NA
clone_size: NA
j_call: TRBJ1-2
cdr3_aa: CASSVAPGNYGYTF
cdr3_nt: TGTGCCAGCAGCGTAGCCCCGGGGAACTATGGCTACACCTTC

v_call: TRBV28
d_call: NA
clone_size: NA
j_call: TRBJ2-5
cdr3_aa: CASSPGEIQETQYF
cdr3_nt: TGTGCCAGCAGTCCCGGGGAGATCCAAGAGACCCAGTACTTC

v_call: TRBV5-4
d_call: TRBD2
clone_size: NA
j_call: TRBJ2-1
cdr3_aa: CASSSGGNEQFF
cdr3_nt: TGTGCCAGCAGCTCCGGGGGGAATGAGCAGTTCTTC

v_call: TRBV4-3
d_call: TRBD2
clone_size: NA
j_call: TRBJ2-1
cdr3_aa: CASSHSTSGSTEQFF
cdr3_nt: TGCGCCAGCAGCCACTCTACTAGCGGGAGTACTGAGCAGTTCTTC

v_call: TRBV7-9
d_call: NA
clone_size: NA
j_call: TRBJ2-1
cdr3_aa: CASSFNSHNEQFF
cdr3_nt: TGTGCCAGCAGCTTCAACTCTCACAATGAGCAGTTCTTC

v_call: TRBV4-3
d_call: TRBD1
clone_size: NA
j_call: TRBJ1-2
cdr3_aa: CASSQARGTGIESSPYTF
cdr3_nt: TGCGCCAGCAGCCAAGCACGGGGGACAGGGATCGAATCTTCCCCCTACACCTTC

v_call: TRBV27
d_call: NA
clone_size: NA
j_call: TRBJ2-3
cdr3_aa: CASSSRHPDTQYF
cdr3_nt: TGTGCCAGCAGTTCGCGGCATCCAGATACGCAGTATTTT

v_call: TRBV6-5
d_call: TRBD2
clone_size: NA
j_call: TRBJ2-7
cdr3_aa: CASSPASGYYEQYF
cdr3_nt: TGTGCCAGCAGTCCGGCTAGCGGCTACTACGAGCAGTACTTC

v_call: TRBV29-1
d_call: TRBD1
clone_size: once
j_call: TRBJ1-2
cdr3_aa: CSVEVPWTGRFYGYTF
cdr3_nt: TGCAGCGTTGAAGTCCCCTGGACAGGGAGGTTCTATGGCTACACCTTC

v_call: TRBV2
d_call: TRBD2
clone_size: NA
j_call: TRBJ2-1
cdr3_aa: CASTGWASGPSSYNEQFF
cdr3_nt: TGTGCCAGCACCGGCTGGGCTAGCGGGCCGAGCTCCTACAATGAGCAGTTCTTC

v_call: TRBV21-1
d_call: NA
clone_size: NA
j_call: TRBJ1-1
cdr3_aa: CASSKRSGNTEAFF
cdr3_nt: TGTGCCAGCAGTAAACGAAGCGGGAACACTGAAGCTTTCTTT

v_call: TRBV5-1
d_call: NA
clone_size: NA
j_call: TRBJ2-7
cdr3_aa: CASSLPGSHEQYF
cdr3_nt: TGCGCCAGCAGCTTGCCAGGGTCCCACGAGCAGTACTTC

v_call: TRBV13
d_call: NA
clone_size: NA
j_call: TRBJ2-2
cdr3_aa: CASSLAAGETGELFF
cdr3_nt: TGTGCCAGCAGCTTAGCGGCAGGGGAGACCGGGGAGCTGTTTTTT

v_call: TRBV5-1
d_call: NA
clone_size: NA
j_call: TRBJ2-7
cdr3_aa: CASSWRWGDEQYF
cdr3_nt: TGCGCCAGCAGCTGGAGGTGGGGGGACGAGCAGTACTTC

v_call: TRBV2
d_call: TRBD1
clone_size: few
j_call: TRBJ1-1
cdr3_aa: CASRLNRDRGVYNTEAFF
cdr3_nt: TGTGCCAGCAGACTCAACCGGGACAGGGGAGTCTATAACACTGAAGCTTTCTTT

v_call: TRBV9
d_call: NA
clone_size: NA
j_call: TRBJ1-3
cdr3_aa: CASSFRQTGKGNTIYF
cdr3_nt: TGTGCCAGCAGCTTTCGACAGACGGGTAAAGGAAACACCATATATTTT

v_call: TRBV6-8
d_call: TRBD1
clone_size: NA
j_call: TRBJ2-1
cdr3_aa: CASSDPGGSYNEQFF
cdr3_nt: TGTGCCAGCAGTGACCCAGGGGGCAGCTACAATGAGCAGTTCTTC

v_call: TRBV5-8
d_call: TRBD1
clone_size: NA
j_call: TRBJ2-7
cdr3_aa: CASSFHETGKQEQYF
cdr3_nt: TGTGCCAGCAGCTTCCATGAGACAGGGAAGCAAGAGCAGTACTTC

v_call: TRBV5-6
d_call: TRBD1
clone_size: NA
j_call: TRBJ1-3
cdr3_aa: CASSYRGTGNTIYF
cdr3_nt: TGTGCCAGCAGCTACAGGGGAACTGGAAACACCATATATTTT

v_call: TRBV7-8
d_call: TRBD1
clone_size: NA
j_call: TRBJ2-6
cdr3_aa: CASRRGQGARGANVLTF
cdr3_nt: TGTGCCAGCAGGAGGGGACAGGGGGCGCGGGGGGCCAACGTCCTGACTTTC

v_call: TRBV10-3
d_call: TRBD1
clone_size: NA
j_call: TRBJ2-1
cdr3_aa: CAIGDRDNEQFF
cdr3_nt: TGTGCCATCGGGGACAGGGACAATGAGCAGTTCTTC

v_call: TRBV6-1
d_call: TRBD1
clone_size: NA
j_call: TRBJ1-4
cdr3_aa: CASSEAKDRAHTTNEKLFF
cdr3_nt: TGTGCCAGCAGTGAAGCGAAGGACAGGGCCCACACAACTAATGAAAAACTGTTTTTT

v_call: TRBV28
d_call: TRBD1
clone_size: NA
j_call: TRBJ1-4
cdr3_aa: CASNAPRQGATNEKLFF
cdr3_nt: TGTGCCAGCAATGCCCCCAGACAGGGGGCAACTAATGAAAAACTGTTTTTT

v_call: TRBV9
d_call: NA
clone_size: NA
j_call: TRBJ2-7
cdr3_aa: CASSGEGSDGRYEQYF
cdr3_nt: TGTGCCAGCAGCGGAGAGGGTTCCGACGGAAGATACGAGCAGTACTTC

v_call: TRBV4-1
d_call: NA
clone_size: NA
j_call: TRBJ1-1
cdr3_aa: CASSQVVVAGDTEAFF
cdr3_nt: TGCGCCAGCAGCCAAGTTGTCGTCGCAGGGGACACTGAAGCTTTCTTT

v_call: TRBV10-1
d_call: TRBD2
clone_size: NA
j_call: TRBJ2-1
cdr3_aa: CASSPGLADYNEQFF
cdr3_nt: TGCGCCAGCAGCCCGGGACTAGCAGATTACAATGAGCAGTTCTTC

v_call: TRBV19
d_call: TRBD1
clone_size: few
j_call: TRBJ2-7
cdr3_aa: CASSSDRVHEQYF
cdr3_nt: TGTGCCAGTAGTTCGGACAGGGTCCACGAGCAGTACTTC

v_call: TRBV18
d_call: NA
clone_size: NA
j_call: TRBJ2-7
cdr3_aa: CASSPGNWWSYEQYF
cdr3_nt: TGTGCCAGCTCACCCGGGAACTGGTGGTCCTACGAGCAGTACTTC

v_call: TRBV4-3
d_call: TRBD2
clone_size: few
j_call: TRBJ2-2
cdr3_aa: CASSQSPSGRAWCTGELFF
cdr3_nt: TGCGCCAGCAGCCAAAGTCCCAGCGGGAGGGCCTGGTGCACCGGGGAGCTGTTTTTT

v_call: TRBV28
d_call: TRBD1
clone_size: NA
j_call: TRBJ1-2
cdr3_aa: CASSQGDRAYGYTF
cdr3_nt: TGTGCCAGCAGTCAAGGGGACAGAGCCTATGGCTACACCTTC

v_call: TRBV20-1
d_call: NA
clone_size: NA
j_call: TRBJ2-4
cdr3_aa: CSARSRYIQYF
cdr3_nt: TGCAGTGCTAGATCCAGGTACATTCAGTACTTC

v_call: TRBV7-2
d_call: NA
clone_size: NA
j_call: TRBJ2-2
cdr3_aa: CASSRRLQPNTGELFF
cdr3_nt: TGTGCCAGCAGCCGCCGGCTACAGCCGAACACCGGGGAGCTGTTTTTT

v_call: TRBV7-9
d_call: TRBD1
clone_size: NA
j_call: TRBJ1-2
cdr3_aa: CASSPRVRTGVGYTF
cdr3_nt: TGTGCCAGCAGCCCCAGGGTCCGGACAGGGGTCGGCTACACCTTC

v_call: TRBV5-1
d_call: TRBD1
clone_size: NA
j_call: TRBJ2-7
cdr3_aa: CASSLDRGKAYEQYF
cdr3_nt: TGCGCCAGCAGCTTAGACAGGGGAAAGGCCTACGAGCAGTACTTC

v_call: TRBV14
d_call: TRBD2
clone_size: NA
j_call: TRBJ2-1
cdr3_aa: CASSQEPRGVAGSYNEQFF
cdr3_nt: TGTGCCAGCAGCCAAGAGCCCCGGGGAGTAGCGGGGTCCTACAATGAGCAGTTCTTC

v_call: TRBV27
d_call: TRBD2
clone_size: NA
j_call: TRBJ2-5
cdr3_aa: CASKGPSGRTQETQYF
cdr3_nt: TGTGCCAGCAAAGGTCCCAGCGGGAGGACGCAAGAGACCCAGTACTTC

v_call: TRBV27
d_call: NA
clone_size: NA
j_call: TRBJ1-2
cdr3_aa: CASSPLNRARLYGYTF
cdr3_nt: TGTGCCAGCAGCCCACTCAACAGGGCACGGCTCTATGGCTACACCTTC

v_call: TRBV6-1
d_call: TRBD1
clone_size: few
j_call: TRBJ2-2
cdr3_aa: CASSPRQGANGELFF
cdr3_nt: TGTGCCAGCAGTCCAAGACAGGGGGCGAACGGGGAGCTGTTTTTT